These 3 T cell receptor beta chains were sequenced from one sample in a study of CD8 T cells in Susac syndrome. When the RNA was reverse transcribed, random hexamers were used with an input of roughly 0.45 to 1 ug. One entry per CDR3 protein, called by TCRdb with MiXCR from the immunoSEQ multiplex PCR reads. The top ten clones hold over 0.3% of a sample with roughly 120,000 distinct CDR3 sequences, over 90% of them seen once. Sample: CD8+ T cells from PBMCs. Receptors originate from a human donor with multiple sclerosis.

The chain recombines TRBV16 with TRBJ2-7; D gene ambiguous. Germline CDR1 KGHSY, CDR2 FQNENV. CDR3 length: 14 residues. V gave up 4 bases and J gave up 5 bases, with 15 bases separating them. CDR3 DNA sequence: TGTGCCAGCAGCCCTTGGGATGGGATCGACGAGCAGTACTTC. Amino acids: CASSPWDGIDEQYF.

This chain links TRBV7-2 with TRBJ2-3; 11 bases are a match to TRBD2. Germline-derived CDR1 and CDR2 are SGHTA and FQGNSA. The CDR3 is made up of 22 amino acids. Trimming cost V 0 bases and J 0 bases; bases outside gene matches: 17. CDR3 in DNA: TGTGCCAGCAGCTTAGCGTACGAGGGGTGGCTAGCGGGGGGATCTAGCACAGATACGCAGTATTTT. Its protein product is CASSLAYEGWLAGGSSTDTQYF.

As DNA, the CDR3 is TGTGCCAGCAGTGATGGGGGAAACTCTGGAAACACCATATATTTT. Its translation: CASSDGGNSGNTIYF. The chain has TRBV25-1 and TRBJ1-3; weak D call: TRBD1 (5 bases). Looked up from germline, CDR1 is MGHDK and CDR2 is SYGVNS. With 3 bases removed from V and 0 bases from J, the gap between germline ends came to 9 bases. This CDR3 region has 15 residues.